This record covers a single TCR beta chain. V lost 8 bases and J lost 9, with 17 bases in between. Germline CDR1 and CDR2: SQVTM and ANQGSEA. The CDR3 is made up of 12 amino acids. These data originate in a study of T-cell memory formation after mild COVID-19. Barcoded TCR alpha and TCR beta cDNA libraries with UMIs came from 5'RACE using constant-segment primers. TCRdb reprocessed the 5' RACE reads via MiXCR and lists one record per CDR3 protein. The sample carries around 160,000 distinct CDR3 sequences, around a tenth recorded once. The sample comprised PBMCs or a T cell subset sorted from them (not recorded which). The receptor was derived from a man aged 18 to 35 who had mild COVID-19 (a few samples of this study predate the infection). Cell type and time point are not known. The J gene is TRBJ1-5, the V gene TRBV29-1; unclear D gene. This CDR3 reads CSSEWGFGPQHF. The DNA of the CDR3 is TGCAGCTCTGAATGGGGTTTTGGGCCCCAGCATTTT.